This T cell receptor (beta chain) was sequenced for a study of blood T cell repertoires in COVID-19. As for the study in general: Collection of acute and convalescent COVID-19 samples took place in the United States, Italy and Spain. Sources were T cells, B-cell-depleted T cells, or PBMCs; the material itself was cDNA or gDNA.

J was trimmed by 2 bases and V by 6 bases; bases with no gene match: 6. The germline gives CDR1 MDHEN, CDR2 SYDVKM. The CDR3 length is 16 residues. Original processing methods: Researchers report that nucleated cell counts were estimated from reference gene primer amplification. Clones were read by immunoSEQ multiplex PCR, and TCRdb kept only the in-frame ones, dropping some. D and trimming were read from the DNA, whereas the V and J calls and clone size are those reported in that table. There are some 78,000 clones in the sample; around 90% occur only once, and roughly 1% lies in the top ten. The origin of this receptor is a woman aged 45-59 years in a cohort sampled during active COVID-19. V and J are TRBV28 and TRBJ2-3, with 12 positions matching TRBD2. The sample comprised peripheral blood. The CDR3 reads CASRPGLAGPTDTQYF. CDR3 nucleotide sequence: TGTGCCAGCAGACCGGGACTAGCGGGCCCCACAGATACGCAGTATTTT. Supplemented by reference TRBV28 and TRBJ2-3, the full variable domain reads DVKVTQSSRYLVKRTGEKVFLECVQDMDHENMFWYRQDPGLGLRLIYFSYDVKMKEKGDIPEGYSVSREKKERFSLILESASTNQTSMYLCASRPGLAGPTDTQYFGPGTRLTVL.